In this sample, the clone carrying this T cell receptor beta chain turned up once. V was trimmed by 0 bases and J by 6 bases, leaving 14 bases between them. The CDR3 has 15 amino acids. Germline V gene sequence: CDR1 ENHRY, CDR2 SYGVKD. All enrollees were about 18 to 100 years old and from 25 or so US areas. The sample belongs to a study of blood T cell repertoires in COVID-19. Across the study: PBMCs, B-cell-depleted T cells, or T cells were the source of the cDNA or gDNA that made up the material.

TCRdb keeps only in-frame clones here, not all; method: immunoSEQ multiplex PCR. The table shows a few hundred thousand clones, with 80% to 90% occurring only once. Sequences were obtained from PBMCs or T cells enriched from blood (not recorded which). This receptor was obtained from a young man who had recovered from COVID-19. The gene calls are TRBV10-3 and TRBJ1-2, with D maybe TRBD1 (5 bases). CDR3 loop: CAISESPSRGNGYTF. The CDR3 DNA reads as TGTGCCATCAGTGAGTCGCCCAGCCGGGGGAATGGCTACACCTTC.